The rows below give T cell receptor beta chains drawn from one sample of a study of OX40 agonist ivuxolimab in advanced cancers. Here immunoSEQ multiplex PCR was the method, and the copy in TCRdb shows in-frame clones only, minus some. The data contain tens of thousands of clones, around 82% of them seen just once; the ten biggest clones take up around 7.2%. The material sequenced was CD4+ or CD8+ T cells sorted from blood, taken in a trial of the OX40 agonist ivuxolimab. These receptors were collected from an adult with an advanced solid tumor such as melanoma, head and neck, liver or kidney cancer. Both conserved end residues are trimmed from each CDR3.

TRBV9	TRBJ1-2	ASSSTAGTDYGYT
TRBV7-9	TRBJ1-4	ASSLWSTAEKLF
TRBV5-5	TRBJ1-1	ASSLVGMDTEAF
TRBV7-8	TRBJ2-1	ASSLGDAGYNEQF
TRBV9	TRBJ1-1	ASSVSTGTTEAF
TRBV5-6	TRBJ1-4	ASSETQGFNEKLF
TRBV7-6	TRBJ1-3	ASSLTRQALSGNTIY
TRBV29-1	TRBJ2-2	SVLATLSGELF
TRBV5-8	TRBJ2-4	ASSPDIQLAKNIQY
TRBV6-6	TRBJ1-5	ASGGVWAGAFQPQH
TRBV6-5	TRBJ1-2	ASSRGLSGGYT
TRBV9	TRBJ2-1	ASSVIRLAGYYNEQF
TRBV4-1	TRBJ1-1	ASSQDWFVRSRTF
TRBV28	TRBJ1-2	ASSLVGGQGYGYT
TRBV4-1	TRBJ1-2	ASSQGATGVYGYT
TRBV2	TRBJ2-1	ASSEPFQGFGFGYNEQF
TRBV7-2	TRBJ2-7	ASSLDPTVSEQY
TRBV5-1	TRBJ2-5	ASSPSPEETQY
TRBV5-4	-	ASSLGAGTVDYEQY
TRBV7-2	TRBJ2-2	ASSPQGGGTNTGELF
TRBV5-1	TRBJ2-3	ASSLAIRGARTDTQY
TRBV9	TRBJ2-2	ASSTRTNTGELF
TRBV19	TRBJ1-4	ASSGAGTENEKLF
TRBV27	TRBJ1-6	ASSLLANSPLH
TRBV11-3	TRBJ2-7	ASSLEAQGEKQY
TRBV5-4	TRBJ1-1	ASSLPRNTEAF
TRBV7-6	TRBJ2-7	ASSTGQGAYEQY
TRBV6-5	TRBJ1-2	ASSFGQGQYYGYT
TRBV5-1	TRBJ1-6	ASSPGPGVDNSPLH
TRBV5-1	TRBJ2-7	ASSFRTGSYEQY
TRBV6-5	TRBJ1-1	ASSSLRGEKAF
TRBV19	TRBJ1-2	ASSIGTDYGYT
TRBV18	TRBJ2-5	ASSLIQETQY
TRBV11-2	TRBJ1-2	ASSTQAVNYGYT
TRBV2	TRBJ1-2	ASRSLGHGYT
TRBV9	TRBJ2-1	ASSARQGSYNEQF
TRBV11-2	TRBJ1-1	ASSSYIATGLRENTEAF
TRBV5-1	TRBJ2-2	ASSLDRGGGELF
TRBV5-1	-	ASSPVGQPYEQY
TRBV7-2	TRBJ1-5	ASSLEGGASNQPQH
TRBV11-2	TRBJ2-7	ASSFTTSYEQY
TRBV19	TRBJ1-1	ATEKGLNTEAF
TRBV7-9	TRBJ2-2	ASSLRGANTGELF
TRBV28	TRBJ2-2	ASSLWAGELF
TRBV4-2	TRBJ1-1	ASSQDKGRTEAF
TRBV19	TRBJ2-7	ASSQLMRGNEQY
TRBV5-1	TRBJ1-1	ASSLDSWADEAF
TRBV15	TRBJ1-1	ATSEGPGGYTEAF
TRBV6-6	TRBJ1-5	ASSSGLQNGPQH
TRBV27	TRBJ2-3	ATSSGRRGTDTQY
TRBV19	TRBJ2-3	ASSIHRGSDTQY
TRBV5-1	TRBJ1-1	ASSLGSERNTEAF
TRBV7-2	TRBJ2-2	ASSSTSGGYTGELF
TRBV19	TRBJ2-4	ASRSPGGKNIQY
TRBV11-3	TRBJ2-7	ASSSGQHYEQY